The 20 T cell receptor beta chains below were found in one sample sequenced in a study of T cell clonotyping in hematopoietic cell transplantation. Method: immunoSEQ multiplex PCR; TCRdb's copy keeps in-frame clones and lacks some. The table records 7,000 to 8,500 clones, over 75% of them present only once. The sequencing here drew on PBMCs, taken 30 days after allogeneic stem cell transplant. The receptors shown here come from a female patient in her 50s who had an allogeneic stem cell transplant from an unrelated donor, so the T cells may come from the graft donor. Some clones in this sample may be carry-over from other donors' samples.

The V gene is TRBV18, the J gene TRBJ2-7, with a tentative D call TRBD2 (5 bases). V shed 1 base and J shed 2 bases, with 21 bases lying between them. The germline CDR1 and CDR2 sequences are KGHSH and LQKENI. This CDR3 has 18 residues. The CDR3: CASSPRRFLAVLPYEQYF. For the CDR3, the DNA is TGTGCCAGCTCACCACGGAGGTTTTTGGCAGTCCTCCCCTACGAGCAGTACTTC.

V and J are TRBV19 and TRBJ2-4, with D unresolved. CDR1 LNHDA and CDR2 SQIVND come from the germline V gene (reference sequence). The V and J ends lost 1 base and 3 bases respectively, with 4 bases between them. This CDR3 contains 13 residues. The CDR3 protein is CASSIGGKNIQYF. CDR3 sequence (DNA): TGTGCCAGTAGTATAGGGGGCAAAAACATTCAGTACTTC.

The chain is built from TRBV28 and TRBJ1-1; TRBD1 might be the D (6 bases). The CDR3 length is 13 residues. Trimming stripped 7 bases from V and 7 bases from J, with 16 bases between. Germline values: CDR1 MDHEN, CDR2 SYDVKM. CDR3 DNA: TGTGCCAGCATCTCCGGCCAGGGGATTGAAGCTTTCTTT. This translates into CASISGQGIEAFF.

CDR3 nucleotides: TGCGCCAGCAGCTTGAGACAGTTAACCTCTGGGGCCAACGTCCTGACTTTC. This gives the protein CASSLRQLTSGANVLTF. This rearrangement joins TRBV5-1 to TRBJ2-6; D might be TRBD1 (5 bases). The CDR3 is made up of 17 amino acids. V was clipped by 1 base and J by 0 bases, with 11 bases between them. CDR1 is SGHRS, CDR2 YFSETQ, per germline.

With regard to this clone: One end of the junction is discordant with germline, which a read error may explain. This chain connects TRBV10-1 to TRBJ2-2; TRBD2 might be the D (5 bases). The germline V gene has CDR1 WNHNN and CDR2 SYGVQD (reference sequence). The CDR3 is made up of 17 amino acids. CDR3 sequence: CASSESPRRGFPGELSF. DNA of the CDR3: TGCGCCAGCAGTGAGTCCCCTAGGCGTGGGTTTCCCGGGGAGCTGTCTTTT.

The J gene is TRBJ2-7, the V gene TRBV5-6, with 7 bases identical to TRBD2. From germline, CDR1 is SGHDT and CDR2 YYEEEE. Losses at the gene ends were 4 bases for V and 5 bases for J; bases not matched to a gene: 12. The CDR3 is made up of 15 amino acids. The CDR3, as DNA: TGTGCCAGCAGCAGCGAAGCGGGACGGTTGAACGAGCAGTACTTC. Encoded protein: CASSSEAGRLNEQYF.

The CDR3 region is CASRGPASTDTQYF. CDR3 in DNA: TGTGCCAGCAGGGGGCCCGCCAGCACAGATACGCAGTATTTT. The chain has TRBV28 and TRBJ2-3; TRBD1 might be the D (5 bases). CDR1 MDHEN and CDR2 SYDVKM come from the germline V gene. V lost 6 bases and J 0 bases, leaving 10 bases between the germline ends. The CDR3 runs to 14 residues.

This chain joins TRBV7-9 and TRBJ1-5; 9 nucleotides align to TRBD1. CDR3 size: 13 residues. CDR1 and CDR2 (germline): SEHNR, FQNEAQ (reference sequence). V gave up 8 bases and J gave up 5 bases; unmatched junction bases: 4. Written as DNA, the CDR3 is TGTGCCAGCGCCCGACAGGGGGATCAGCCCCAGCATTTT. Protein: CASARQGDQPQHF.

This rearrangement joins TRBV4-1 to TRBJ2-1; D gene unclear. The V gene lost 8 bases and the J gene lost 3 bases, with 5 bases spanning the gap. The CDR3 runs 11 residues. Germline lookup yields CDR1 MGHRA and CDR2 YSYEKL. The CDR3 region has the DNA TGCGCCAGCGGGAACTACAATGAGCAGTTCTTC. This translates into CASGNYNEQFF.

This clone was detected only once. V usage is TRBV5-1 and J usage is TRBJ1-2; D ambiguous. The CDR3 runs to 14 residues. V lost 0 bases and J 2 bases, leaving 8 bases between the germline ends. Germline CDR1 SGHRS, CDR2 YFSETQ. The CDR3 nucleotides read TGCGCCAGCAGCTTGGAAGGCGGGAACTATGGCTACACCTTC. This codes for CASSLEGGNYGYTF.

This chain connects TRBV6-5 to TRBJ2-7; D is undetermined. This CDR3 comprises 13 residues. Germline-derived CDR1 and CDR2 are MNHEY and SVGAGI. With 4 bases removed from V and 6 bases from J, the gap between germline ends came to 13 bases. The CDR3 loop is CASSFYPRSEQYF. The CDR3 DNA follows: TGTGCCAGCAGTTTTTATCCCCGGAGCGAGCAGTACTTC.

The CDR3 region has the DNA TGTGCCAGCAGCTTGGAGACTAGCGGGAGGGCGGGAGATACGCAGTATTTT. Translating gives CASSLETSGRAGDTQYF. The V call is TRBV5-4, the J call TRBJ2-3; TRBD2 aligns across 14 bases. Germline V gene sequence: CDR1 SGHNT, CDR2 YYREEE (reference sequence). The CDR3 covers 17 residues. V lost 0 bases, J lost 5 bases, and 5 bases stayed unmatched.

The table lists this clone with a count of one. The rearrangement joins TRBV6-1 to TRBJ1-2; D unclear. Trimming cost V 4 bases and J 4 bases, with 7 bases left between them. Germline loops: CDR1 MNHNS, CDR2 SASEGT. This CDR3 spans 12 amino acids. The CDR3 DNA reads TGTGCCAGCAGTGCAGAGAGCTATGGCTACACCTTC. It yields the protein CASSAESYGYTF.

The chain links TRBV2 to TRBJ2-7; 9 nucleotides match TRBD2. V shed 2 bases, J shed 5 bases, and the junction held 7 bases outside the gene matches. The germline V gene encodes CDR1 SNHLY and CDR2 FYNNEI. CDR3 length: 15 amino acids. The CDR3 DNA is TGTGCCAGCAGTGAAAATAGCGGGGGCCGGGACGAGCAGTACTTC. Translation: CASSENSGGRDEQYF.

The rearrangement links TRBV6-1 to TRBJ1-1; D may be TRBD1 (6 bases). The CDR3 extends over 13 amino acids. V lost 7 bases to trimming and J lost 5 bases, with 14 bases between them. Germline CDR1 is MNHNS and CDR2 is SASEGT. Here the CDR3 DNA reads TGTGCCAGCAACCGATTAGGGGGGACTGAAGCTTTCTTT. It specifies CASNRLGGTEAFF.

Regarding this clone: At one end, the junction sequence differs from germline, possibly due to a read error. The rearrangement joins TRBV2 to TRBJ2-2, with D unresolved. From germline, CDR1 is SNHLY and CDR2 FYNNEI. The CDR3 is 14 amino acids. CDR3 region: CVSSEQGVPGELFF. The CDR3 nucleotides are TGTGTCAGCAGTGAGCAAGGAGTACCCGGGGAGCTGTTTTTT.

This chain uses TRBV28 with TRBJ1-2, with unresolved D. The germline CDR1 and CDR2 sequences are MDHEN and SYDVKM. V was cut by 5 bases and J by 0 bases, with 7 bases left in between. The CDR3 is 13 residues long. The CDR3 is CASSTTSNYGYTF. For the CDR3, the DNA is TGTGCCAGCAGTACCACTTCTAACTATGGCTACACCTTC.

About this clone: Compared with germline, one end of the junction differs, possibly owing to a read error. The chain uses TRBV7-2 and TRBJ1-1; D unclear. Looked up from germline, CDR1 is SGHTA and CDR2 is FQGNSA. This CDR3 contains 13 residues. The CDR3 nucleotides read TGTGCCAGCAGCTTAGGGCGGAACACTGAAGCTCTCTTT. Amino acids: CASSLGRNTEALF.

J is TRBJ2-2 and V is TRBV19, with 7 bases fitting TRBD1. Germline CDR1 reads LNHDA; CDR2 reads SQIVND (reference sequence). J was trimmed by 2 bases and V by 5 bases; bases with no gene match: 5. The CDR3 is 15 amino acids. Here the CDR3 reads CASSPTGVNTGELFF. In DNA form, the CDR3 reads TGTGCCAGTAGTCCTACAGGGGTTAACACCGGGGAGCTGTTTTTT.

V and J are TRBV5-1 and TRBJ2-1, with TRBD2 matching 12 bases. Unmatched junction bases numbered 9, after V lost 0 bases and J lost 8 bases. CDR3 length: 17 residues. Germline V CDR1 and CDR2: SGHRS, YFSETQ. CDR3 amino acids: CASSLVASGRAWYEQFF. DNA for the CDR3: TGCGCCAGCAGCTTGGTTGCTAGCGGGAGGGCCTGGTATGAGCAGTTCTTC.